Below are 9 T cell receptor beta chains sequenced from a single sample in a study of vaccination effects on CD4 cells after COVID-19 (dated by TCRdb to 2021 to 2024). Libraries were prepared through the immunoSEQ multiplex PCR assay. TCRdb mirrors the immuneACCESS table, restricted to in-frame sequences. Some clones are absent from its copies; in checked studies, under half trace to an unresolved V gene, and the reason for the others is unknown. This sample lists 13,000 to 15,000 clones; about 72% were detected once. Roughly 9.9% of the sample goes to the ten largest clones. The ViraFEST assay stimulated PBMC with viral peptide pools and then used TCR sequencing to identify antigen-specific CD4+ T cell clonotypes by expansion. After 10 to 11 days of culture, CD4+ T cells were isolated with the EasySep CD4+ T cell isolation kit. Participants received two doses of either the BNT162b2 or the mRNA-1273 mRNA SARS-CoV-2 vaccine.

No antigen is known for these receptors. The sequencing used CD4+ T cells from PBMCs cultured with SARS-CoV-2 spike peptides, collected after COVID-19 vaccination. The cell subset or site tag for this specimen amounts to: SARS-CoV-2 spike overlapping peptide pool stimulation. Every receptor here comes from a human donor who received a COVID-19 vaccine.

V is TRBV5-1 and J is TRBJ1-2, with D possibly matching TRBD1 (5 bases). The V gene's germline CDR1 is SGHRS and CDR2 YFSETQ. The CDR3 consists of 14 residues. Trimming stripped 3 bases from V and 8 bases from J, with 17 bases between. The CDR3 here is CASSSEGRAKGYTF. DNA for the CDR3: TGCGCCAGCAGCTCCGAGGGGCGGGCTAAAGGCTACACCTTC.

This chain links TRBV11-1 with TRBJ2-1; 9 bases match TRBD1. Germline V CDR1 and CDR2: SGHAT, FQDESV (reference sequence). After removal of 5 bases from V and 8 bases from J, the junction contained 7 bases not matched to a gene. This CDR3 spans 14 amino acids. The CDR3 region is CASSRWTGDDEQFF. CDR3 in DNA: TGTGCCAGCAGCCGCTGGACAGGGGACGATGAGCAGTTCTTC.

The chain has TRBV5-3 and TRBJ1-2, with D unresolved. TRBV5-3 is treated as an ORF (open reading frame) with a function not yet certain. Deletions cut 4 bases from V and 4 bases from J, with 11 bases between. This CDR3 region has 13 residues. The CDR3 nucleotides are TGTGCCAGAAGCCCCAGGTCGGGCTATGGCTACACCTTC. This encodes CARSPRSGYGYTF.

The chain couples TRBV5-1 to TRBJ1-2, with D hard to call. CDR1 is SGHRS, CDR2 YFSETQ, per germline. With 4 bases removed from V and 5 bases from J, the gap between germline ends came to 12 bases. The CDR3 length is 13 residues. DNA of the CDR3: TGCGCCAGCAGCCCTGACGGAATATATGGCTACACCTTC. Translating it yields CASSPDGIYGYTF.

This chain links TRBV21-1 with TRBJ1-5; the table's D gene call, TRBD1, was not cross checked with the DNA. TRBV21-1 is an annotated pseudogene. CDR3 length equals 18 residues. The CDR3 is CASSKGGRDRGLNQPQHF. The CDR3 nucleotides read TGTGCCAGCAGCAAAGGAGGGAGGGACAGGGGTTTGAATCAGCCCCAGCATTTT.

The CDR3 sequence is CATSRVGDNEQFF. The DNA of the CDR3 is TGTGCCACCAGCAGAGTAGGTGACAATGAGCAGTTCTTC. The V gene is TRBV15, the J gene TRBJ2-1; D gene ambiguous. Germline CDR1 and CDR2: LNHNV and YYDKDF (reference sequence). Trimming cost V 1 base and J 5 bases, with 6 bases left between them. This CDR3 comprises 13 residues.

The rearrangement links TRBV3-1 (or the pseudogene TRBV3-2) to TRBJ2-1, with TRBD2 identical over 15 bases. Per the germline V gene, CDR1 is LGHDT and CDR2 is YNNKEL (reference sequence). Trimming at V came to 1 base and at J to 7 bases, leaving 14 bases not matched to a gene. The CDR3 consists of 20 residues. CDR3 sequence (DNA): TGTGCCAGCAGCCAAGTGGGGACTAGCGGGGGGCCTTCCCTTGGGAATGAGCAGTTCTTC. Translating gives CASSQVGTSGGPSLGNEQFF.

For the CDR3, the DNA is TGTGCCAGCAGCACCCGGACAGGGGGGCATGGCTACACCTTC. Its translation is CASSTRTGGHGYTF. The rearrangement links TRBV9 to TRBJ1-2; 10 bases are shared with TRBD1. Germline CDR1 reads SGDLS; CDR2 reads YYNGEE. Unmatched junction bases numbered 6, after V lost 4 bases and J lost 6 bases. This CDR3 has 14 amino acids.

The chain links TRBV20-1 to TRBJ1-1; D might be TRBD1 (5 bases). Germline V gene data show CDR1 as DFQATT and CDR2 as SNEGSKA (reference sequence). Between the trimmed V and J ends, which lost 3 bases and 8 bases, there was a span of 7 bases. The CDR3 has 10 amino acids. CDR3 nucleotides: TGCAGTGCTAGTTACAGGGAAGCTTTCTTT. Its protein is CSASYREAFF.